The rows below give T cell receptor beta chains drawn from one sample of a study of regulatory T cells in long-lasting Graves disease. TCRdb processed the multiplex PCR reads anew with MiXCR; each CDR3 protein has one entry. The sample has some 600,000 distinct CDR3 sequences, around 15% seen once. These data are also associated with another study on T cells in Graves' hyperthyroidism and ophthalmopathy.

The starting material was peripheral blood mononuclear cells (PBMCs), obtained at new diagnosis, from a patient treated with antithyroid drugs. The source of these receptors is a man younger than 30 with Graves disease. CDR3s include the opening cysteine and the closing phenylalanine or tryptophan. The D gene is left open where the match is weak. Size tells how often a clone was seen (once, few, many) or the class of an expanded clone, and some rows leave it out.

V: TRBV19
size: .
D: TRBD1
J: TRBJ2-7
CDR3: CASSTGTGVNERYF
DNA: TGTGCCAGTAGTACCGGGACAGGGGTGAACGAGCGGTACTTC

V: TRBV5-1
size: .
D: .
J: TRBJ2-3
CDR3: CASSSGPLQGTDTQYF
DNA: TGCGCCAGCAGCTCCGGACCTCTCCAGGGGACAGATACGCAGTATTTT

V: TRBV30
size: many
D: .
J: TRBJ2-1
CDR3: CAWKFQGLYNEQFF
DNA: TGTGCCTGGAAGTTCCAGGGTCTCTACAATGAGCAGTTCTTC

V: TRBV4-1
size: .
D: TRBD2
J: TRBJ2-2
CDR3: CASALAGGGTGELFF
DNA: TGCGCCAGCGCACTAGCGGGAGGGGGCACCGGGGAGCTGTTTTTT

V: TRBV29-1
size: few
D: TRBD1
J: TRBJ1-2
CDR3: CSVERRGQDRGGYTF
DNA: TGCAGCGTTGAAAGGAGGGGACAGGATAGGGGTGGCTACACCTTC

V: TRBV4-1
size: many
D: TRBD1
J: TRBJ2-1
CDR3: CASSQGAGQGTGNEQFF
DNA: TGCGCCAGCAGCCAAGGGGCGGGACAGGGTACGGGCAATGAGCAGTTCTTC

V: TRBV6-1
size: .
D: .
J: TRBJ1-2
CDR3: CASSLINYGYTF
DNA: TGTGCCAGCAGCTTAATCAATTATGGCTACACCTTC

V: TRBV30
size: few
D: .
J: TRBJ1-3
CDR3: CAWDTSSGNTIYF
DNA: TGTGCCTGGGACACCTCCTCTGGAAACACCATATATTTT

V: TRBV5-1
size: many
D: TRBD2
J: TRBJ2-5
CDR3: CASSLGGPGETQYF
DNA: TGTGCCAGCAGCTTGGGAGGGCCAGGAGAGACCCAGTACTTC

V: TRBV9
size: .
D: .
J: TRBJ2-1
CDR3: CASSAADYNEQFF
DNA: TGTGCCAGCAGCGCAGCGGACTACAATGAGCAGTTCTTC

V: TRBV6-1
size: many
D: .
J: TRBJ2-7
CDR3: CASSGTIPSYEQYF
DNA: TGTGCCAGCAGCGGAACTATCCCATCCTACGAGCAGTACTTC

V: TRBV3-1
size: few
D: .
J: TRBJ2-7
CDR3: CASRDRAAHEQYF
DNA: TGTGCCAGCAGGGACCGGGCGGCACACGAGCAGTACTTC

V: TRBV6-4
size: .
D: .
J: TRBJ1-5
CDR3: CASSDRGYQPQHF
DNA: TGTGCCAGCAGTGACAGGGGATACCAGCCCCAGCATTTT

V: TRBV6-1
size: many
D: .
J: TRBJ2-1
CDR3: CASWFGEQFF
DNA: TGTGCCAGCTGGTTCGGTGAGCAGTTCTTC

V: TRBV13
size: few
D: TRBD1
J: TRBJ2-1
CDR3: CASSWRTGGAEQFF
DNA: TGTGCCAGCAGCTGGCGGACAGGGGGAGCTGAGCAGTTCTTC

V: TRBV20-1
size: many
D: .
J: TRBJ1-5
CDR3: CSARDTGGGRQPQHF
DNA: TGCAGTGCTAGAGATACGGGGGGGGGTCGACAGCCCCAGCATTTT

V: TRBV30
size: few
D: .
J: TRBJ1-5
CDR3: CAWSQAGPQHF
DNA: TGTGCCTGGAGTCAGGCGGGGCCCCAGCATTTT

V: TRBV5-1
size: .
D: .
J: TRBJ2-5
CDR3: CASSLIGLQETQYF
DNA: TGCGCCAGCAGCTTGATTGGACTCCAAGAGACCCAGTACTTC

V: TRBV4-1
size: few
D: .
J: TRBJ2-5
CDR3: CASSQLVGLAYQETQYF
DNA: TGCGCCAGCAGCCAACTCGTAGGCCTGGCGTACCAAGAGACCCAGTACTTC

V: TRBV4-1
size: .
D: TRBD2
J: TRBJ2-1
CDR3: CASSGLAVNNEQFF
DNA: TGCGCCAGCAGCGGCCTAGCGGTTAACAATGAGCAGTTCTTC

V: TRBV6-2/TRBV6-3
size: few
D: .
J: TRBJ1-5
CDR3: CASSGGRINQPQHF
DNA: TGTGCCAGCAGTGGCGGCCGGATCAATCAGCCCCAGCATTTT

V: TRBV30
size: .
D: TRBD2
J: TRBJ2-7
CDR3: CAWKPLRTSGRPYEQYF
DNA: TGTGCCTGGAAACCGCTGAGGACTAGCGGGCGCCCCTACGAGCAGTACTTC

V: TRBV12-3/TRBV12-4
size: .
D: TRBD2
J: TRBJ2-7
CDR3: CASTGAGLEYEQYF
DNA: TGTGCCAGCACCGGAGCGGGGCTTGAGTACGAGCAGTACTTC

V: TRBV10-1
size: few
D: .
J: TRBJ2-1
CDR3: CASSTGTPTDEQFF
DNA: TGCGCCAGCAGCACCGGGACTCCCACGGATGAGCAGTTCTTC

V: TRBV30
size: few
D: .
J: TRBJ1-1
CDR3: CAWSSRFDRTMNTEAFF
DNA: TGTGCCTGGAGTTCAAGATTTGACAGGACCATGAACACTGAAGCTTTCTTT

V: TRBV12-3/TRBV12-4
size: few
D: .
J: TRBJ2-7
CDR3: CASSSSGTPVDEQYF
DNA: TGTGCCAGCAGTTCCTCCGGGACACCAGTCGACGAGCAGTACTTC

V: TRBV9
size: .
D: TRBD1
J: TRBJ2-7
CDR3: CASSSAAGGCYEQYF
DNA: TGTGCCAGCAGTTCCGCGGCAGGGGGCTGCTACGAGCAGTACTTC

V: TRBV28
size: .
D: .
J: TRBJ1-2
CDR3: CASSQRFYGYTF
DNA: TGTGCCAGCAGTCAAAGGTTCTATGGCTACACCTTC

V: TRBV10-3
size: many
D: .
J: TRBJ2-6
CDR3: CATLKEGRRVSGANVLTF
DNA: TGTGCCACCCTGAAGGAGGGACGGCGAGTTAGTGGGGCCAACGTCCTGACTTTC

V: TRBV11-2
size: many
D: .
J: TRBJ2-7
CDR3: CASSLGSKYYEQYF
DNA: TGTGCCAGCAGCTTAGGATCCAAGTACTACGAGCAGTACTTC

V: TRBV5-1
size: .
D: .
J: TRBJ1-2
CDR3: CASSPRTEKPYGYTF
DNA: TGCGCCAGCAGCCCTAGGACAGAGAAGCCCTATGGCTACACCTTC

V: TRBV15
size: many
D: .
J: TRBJ2-7
CDR3: CATSRELGGQYF
DNA: TGTGCCACCAGCAGAGAATTGGGAGGTCAGTACTTC

V: TRBV2
size: many
D: .
J: TRBJ2-7
CDR3: CASSVRGGYEQYF
DNA: TGTGCCAGCAGTGTCCGGGGCGGGTACGAGCAGTACTTC

V: TRBV20-1
size: many
D: .
J: TRBJ1-1
CDR3: CSARVGGLNTEAFF
DNA: TGCAGTGCTAGAGTTGGGGGATTGAACACTGAAGCTTTCTTT

V: TRBV7-9
size: .
D: .
J: TRBJ1-4
CDR3: CASSAPLQGSNEKLFF
DNA: TGTGCCAGCAGCGCGCCCTTACAGGGATCTAATGAAAAACTGTTTTTT

V: TRBV10-3
size: .
D: TRBD2
J: TRBJ2-1
CDR3: CATQTGTSGTNEQFF
DNA: TGTGCCACCCAAACCGGGACTAGCGGGACCAATGAGCAGTTCTTC

V: TRBV14
size: few
D: .
J: TRBJ2-1
CDR3: CASSQRGSEYNEQFF
DNA: TGTGCCAGCAGCCAACGAGGGAGCGAGTACAATGAGCAGTTCTTC

V: TRBV20-1
size: few
D: .
J: TRBJ1-4
CDR3: CSARDPRFGATNEKLFF
DNA: TGCAGTGCTAGAGATCCCCGGTTCGGCGCAACTAATGAAAAACTGTTTTTT

V: TRBV20-1
size: few
D: .
J: TRBJ2-3
CDR3: CSARDFGLSVADTQYF
DNA: TGCAGTGCTAGAGATTTCGGGTTGAGTGTTGCAGATACGCAGTATTTT

V: TRBV5-6
size: .
D: .
J: TRBJ2-7
CDR3: CASSLVGVQFYEQYF
DNA: TGTGCCAGCAGCTTGGTAGGGGTCCAATTCTACGAGCAGTACTTC

V: TRBV19
size: .
D: TRBD1
J: TRBJ1-1
CDR3: CASWTGGGTEAFF
DNA: TGTGCCAGTTGGACAGGGGGAGGGACTGAAGCTTTCTTT

V: TRBV28
size: many
D: TRBD1
J: TRBJ2-2
CDR3: CASSPRPGTGNTGELFF
DNA: TGTGCCAGCAGTCCTCGCCCCGGGACAGGCAACACCGGGGAGCTGTTTTTT

V: TRBV20-1
size: many
D: .
J: TRBJ1-2
CDR3: CSAPTPTGYDGYTF
DNA: TGCAGTGCGCCAACCCCGACAGGATATGACGGCTACACCTTC

V: TRBV30
size: many
D: .
J: TRBJ2-1
CDR3: CAWGFTQTGGQQFF
DNA: TGTGCCTGGGGATTTACCCAGACAGGCGGTCAGCAGTTCTTC

V: TRBV28
size: .
D: TRBD2
J: TRBJ2-2
CDR3: CASSPRGSGSSTGELFF
DNA: TGTGCCAGCAGCCCCCGTGGTAGCGGGAGCTCCACCGGGGAGCTGTTTTTT

V: TRBV7-9
size: many
D: .
J: TRBJ2-1
CDR3: CASSLTSSSEQFF
DNA: TGTGCCAGCAGCTTAACTAGCAGTAGTGAGCAGTTCTTC

V: TRBV3-1
size: .
D: TRBD1
J: TRBJ1-2
CDR3: CASRPQGASSGYTF
DNA: TGTGCCAGCAGGCCTCAGGGGGCCAGTTCCGGCTACACCTTC

V: TRBV30
size: many
D: .
J: TRBJ1-2
CDR3: CAWSVSGVYGYTF
DNA: TGTGCCTGGAGTGTATCAGGGGTCTATGGCTACACCTTC

V: TRBV6-1
size: .
D: .
J: TRBJ2-7
CDR3: CASREVDRSSYEQYF
DNA: TGTGCCAGCAGGGAGGTGGACAGAAGCTCCTACGAGCAGTACTTC